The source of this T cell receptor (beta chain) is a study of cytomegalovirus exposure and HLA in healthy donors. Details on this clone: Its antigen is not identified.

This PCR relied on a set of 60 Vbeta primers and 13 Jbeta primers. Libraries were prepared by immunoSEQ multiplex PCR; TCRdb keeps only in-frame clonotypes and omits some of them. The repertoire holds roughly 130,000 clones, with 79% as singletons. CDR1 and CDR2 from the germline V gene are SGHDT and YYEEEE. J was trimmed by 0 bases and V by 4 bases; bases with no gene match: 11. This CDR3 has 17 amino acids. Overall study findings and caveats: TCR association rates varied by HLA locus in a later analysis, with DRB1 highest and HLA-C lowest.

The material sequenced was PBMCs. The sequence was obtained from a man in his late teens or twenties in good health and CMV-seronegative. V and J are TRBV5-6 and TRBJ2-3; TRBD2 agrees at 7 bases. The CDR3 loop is CASSPQGRGGSTDTQYF. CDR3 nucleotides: TGTGCCAGCAGCCCTCAGGGAAGGGGAGGGAGCACAGATACGCAGTATTTT.